This note documents a single TCR beta chain sequence. From germline, CDR1 is MGHRA and CDR2 YSYEKL. This CDR3 is 15 amino acids long. V was trimmed by 3 bases and J by 6 bases, leaving 16 bases between them. The data were taken from a study of shared clonotypes between healthy human individuals. The data were produced by immunoSEQ multiplex PCR, yet TCRdb's version contains in-frame clones alone and is incomplete. The table shows around 2.3 million clones, with roughly 95% occurring only once. The origin of this receptor is a man between 18 and 29 years old in good health. The chain carries TRBV4-1 and TRBJ2-3, with D tentatively TRBD1 (6 bases). The specimen was naive CD4+ T cells sorted from blood. Subset defined: CD45RA+ positively selected. The CDR3 is CASSHPPQGKDTQYF. CDR3 DNA sequence: TGCGCCAGCAGCCACCCTCCACAGGGTAAGGATACGCAGTATTTT.